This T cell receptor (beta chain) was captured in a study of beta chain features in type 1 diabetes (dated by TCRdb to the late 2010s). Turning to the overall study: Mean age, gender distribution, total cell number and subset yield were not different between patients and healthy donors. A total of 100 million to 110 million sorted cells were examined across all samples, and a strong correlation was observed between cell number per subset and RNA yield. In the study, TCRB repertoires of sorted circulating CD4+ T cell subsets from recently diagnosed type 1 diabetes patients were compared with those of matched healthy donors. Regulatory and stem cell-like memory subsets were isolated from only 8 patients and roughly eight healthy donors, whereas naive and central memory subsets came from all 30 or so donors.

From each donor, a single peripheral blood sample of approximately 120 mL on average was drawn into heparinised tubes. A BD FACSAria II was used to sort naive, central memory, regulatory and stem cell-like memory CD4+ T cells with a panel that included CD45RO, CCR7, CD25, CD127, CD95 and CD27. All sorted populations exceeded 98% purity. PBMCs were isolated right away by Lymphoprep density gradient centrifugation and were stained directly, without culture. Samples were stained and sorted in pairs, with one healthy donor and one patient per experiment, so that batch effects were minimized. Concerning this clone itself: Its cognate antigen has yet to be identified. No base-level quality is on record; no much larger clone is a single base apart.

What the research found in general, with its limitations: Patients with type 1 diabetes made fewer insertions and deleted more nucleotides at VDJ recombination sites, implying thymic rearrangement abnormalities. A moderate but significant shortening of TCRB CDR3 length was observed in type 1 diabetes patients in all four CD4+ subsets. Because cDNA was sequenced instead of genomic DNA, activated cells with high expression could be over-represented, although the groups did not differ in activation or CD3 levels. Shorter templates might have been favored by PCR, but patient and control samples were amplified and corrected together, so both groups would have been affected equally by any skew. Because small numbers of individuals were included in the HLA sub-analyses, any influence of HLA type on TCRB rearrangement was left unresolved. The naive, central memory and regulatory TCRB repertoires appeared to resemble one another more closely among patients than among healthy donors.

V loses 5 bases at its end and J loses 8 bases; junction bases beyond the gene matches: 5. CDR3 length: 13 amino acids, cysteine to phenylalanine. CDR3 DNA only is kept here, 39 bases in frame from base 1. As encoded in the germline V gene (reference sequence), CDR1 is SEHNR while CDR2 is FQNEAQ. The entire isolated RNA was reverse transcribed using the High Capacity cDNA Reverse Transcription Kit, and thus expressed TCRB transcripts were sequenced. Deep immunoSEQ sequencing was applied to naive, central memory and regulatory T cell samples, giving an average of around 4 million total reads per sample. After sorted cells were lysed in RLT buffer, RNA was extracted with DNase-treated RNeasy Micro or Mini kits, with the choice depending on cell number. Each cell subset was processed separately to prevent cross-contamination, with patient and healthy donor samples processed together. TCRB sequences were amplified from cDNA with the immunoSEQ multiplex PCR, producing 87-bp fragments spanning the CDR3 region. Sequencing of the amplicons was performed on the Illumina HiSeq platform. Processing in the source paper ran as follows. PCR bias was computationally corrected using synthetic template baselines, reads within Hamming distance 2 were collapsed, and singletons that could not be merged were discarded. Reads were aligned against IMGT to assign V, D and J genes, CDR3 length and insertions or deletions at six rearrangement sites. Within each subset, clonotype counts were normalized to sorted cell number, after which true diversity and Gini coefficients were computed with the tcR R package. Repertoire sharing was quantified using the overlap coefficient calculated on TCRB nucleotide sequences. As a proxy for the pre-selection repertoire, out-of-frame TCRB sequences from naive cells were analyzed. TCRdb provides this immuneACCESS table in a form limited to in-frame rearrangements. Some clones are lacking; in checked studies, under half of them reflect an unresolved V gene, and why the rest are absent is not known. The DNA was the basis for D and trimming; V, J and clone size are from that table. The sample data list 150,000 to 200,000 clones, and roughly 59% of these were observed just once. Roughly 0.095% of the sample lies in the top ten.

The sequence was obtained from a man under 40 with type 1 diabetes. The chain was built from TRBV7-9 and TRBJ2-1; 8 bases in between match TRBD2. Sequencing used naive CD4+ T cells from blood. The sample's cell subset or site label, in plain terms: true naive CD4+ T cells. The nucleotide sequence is TGTGCCAGCAGCAGGAGAGCGGGGGATGAGCAGTTCTTC. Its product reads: CASSRRAGDEQFF.